This section outlines one TCR beta chain sequence together with its context. Its antigen is undetermined. Repertoires were generated with immunoSEQ multiplex PCR, while TCRdb's copy carries only in-frame clones and drops some. The table lists about 15,000 clones, about nine tenths of them singletons. CDR1 is KGHSH and CDR2 is LQKENI in the germline V gene. The CDR3 spans 15 residues. The ends were cut back, 5 bases at V and 4 bases at J, with 15 bases in the middle. The sample belongs to a study of OX40 agonist ivuxolimab in advanced cancers. Study-wide results and caveats: Clonal expansion was among the lowest in partial responders at 0.1-3.0 mg/kg, especially CD8+.

The rearrangement links TRBV18 to TRBJ2-1; D call uncertain. This sequence originates from an adult with an advanced solid tumor such as melanoma, head and neck, liver or kidney cancer. Here the sequenced sample was CD4+ or CD8+ T cells sorted from blood, taken in a trial of the OX40 agonist ivuxolimab. CDR3 residues: CASSSTRRGYNEQFF. The CDR3 DNA follows: TGTGCCAGCTCATCCACCCGCCGTGGGTACAATGAGCAGTTCTTC.